This is a list of T cell receptor beta chains from one sample in a study of cytomegalovirus exposure and HLA in healthy donors. TCRdb keeps only in-frame clones here, not all; method: immunoSEQ multiplex PCR. Seen here are about 92,000 clones, 81% observed once, and the top ten hold approximately 1.1%. The source material was PBMCs. The origin of the receptors is a girl aged 2 to 9 in good health and CMV-seropositive. Both conserved end residues are part of each CDR3.

>TRBJ2-1|TRBV5-4
CASSLGGRFDEQFF
>TRBJ2-3|TRBV18
CASSPVTGWTDTQYF
>TRBJ1-5|TRBV10-3
CAIRGYSNQPQHF
>TRBJ2-1|TRBV5-1
CASVGGQDYNEQFF
>TRBJ2-3|TRBV12-5
CASGEGRGTDTQYF
>TRBJ1-2|TRBV7-6
CASSSGEIYGYTF
>TRBJ2-5|TRBV5-1
CASSSSSGGPQETQYF
>TRBJ2-1|TRBV28
CASSLGGFDPNNEQFF
>TRBJ1-2|TRBV18
CASSEQYIGYTF
>TRBJ2-3|TRBV4-1
CASSQDSRASATDTQYF
>TRBJ2-1|TRBV5-1
CASSARSYNEQFF
>TRBJ1-2|TRBV30
CASRTGDYGYTF
>TRBJ1-1|TRBV10-3
CAISEGTALNTEAFF
>TRBJ2-3|TRBV6-6
CASSPYGSGDTQYF
>TRBJ2-1|TRBV7-9
CASSLRVDEQFF
>TRBJ1-5|TRBV13
CASSLGRVQPQHF
>TRBJ2-7|TRBV6-1
CASSVRLAGGGSYEQYF
>TRBJ1-1|TRBV5-8
CASRLRFLNTEAFF
>TRBJ2-2|TRBV6-5
CASSYRGLADTGELFF
>TRBJ1-1|TRBV11-1
CASSFTGNTEAFF
>TRBJ1-5|TRBV10-1
CATTGRENQPQHF
>TRBJ1-4|TRBV5-1
CASGTTGDPNEKLFF
>TRBJ2-2|TRBV27
CASSEQTNTGELFF
>TRBJ1-1|TRBV6-5
CASSRGTATEAFF
>TRBJ1-1|TRBV5-7
CASSPGVENTEAFF
>TRBJ2-1|TRBV7-6
CASSLRLARGEQFF
>TRBJ2-1|TRBV30
CAWRRLAGDNEQFF
>TRBJ2-7|TRBV7-8
CASSLARGTGLPTTYEQYF
>TRBJ1-5|TRBV18
CASSPSSDRGGNQPQHF
>TRBJ1-1|TRBV7-8
CASNLGTGWAEAFF
>TRBJ1-2|TRBV30
CAWIPSGQGTGYTF
>TRBJ1-5|TRBV7-9
CASSLDKGATPDFDQPQHF
>TRBJ1-2|TRBV4-2
CASSPSAKTGDYGYTF
>TRBJ2-7|TRBV30
CAWTVSGAQYF
>TRBJ2-7|TRBV7-7
CASSDLRGQSYEQYF
>TRBJ1-1|TRBV6-7
CASYRGPGTEAFF
>TRBJ1-1|TRBV13
CASSPLGRGLSEAFF
>TRBJ1-4|TRBV6-5
CASSLTGGAGKLFF
>TRBJ2-7|TRBV27
CASSLSGGGGGGEQYF
>TRBJ1-1|TRBV27
CASRRTGRTEAFF
>TRBJ2-7|TRBV19
CASSIGSGYEQYF
>TRBJ1-5|TRBV9
CASSPRQRGQPQHF
>TRBJ1-5|TRBV14
CASSPGHQNSNQPQHF
>TRBJ2-1|TRBV6-5
CASSYSSGRSVNEQFF
>TRBJ2-1|TRBV7-9
CSSSPRTGRSQFF
>TRBJ2-7|TRBV4-3
CASSQDGRLATSGSAHYEQYF